A selection of T cell receptor beta chains follows, all from one sample in a study of siplizumab effects on memory and regulatory T cells. Some clones are missing from TCRdb's copy, which holds only in-frame ones; the method was immunoSEQ multiplex PCR. The sample carries tens of thousands of clones, 90% to 95% recorded once. Sequencing input: non-Treg CD4+ T cells sorted from blood. The origin of the receptors is a human donor in good health. Each CDR3 is given with its conserved first and last residue.

v_call,j_call,cdr3_length,cdr3_aa
TRBV18,TRBJ2-5,14,CASSPQGGSETQYF
TRBV19,TRBJ1-4,19,CASSPKGDSRRATNEKLFF
TRBV5-4,TRBJ1-2,13,CASSQGAENGYTF
TRBV5-1,TRBJ2-5,12,CASSSPRETQYF
TRBV4-3,TRBJ2-1,16,CASSQDGGAPYNEQFF
TRBV15,TRBJ1-6,15,CATSRDGTANSPLHF
TRBV4-1,TRBJ1-6,16,CASSQKTGWNNSPLHF
TRBV6-5,TRBJ1-1,16,CASSYANRVDPFEAFF
TRBV5-1,TRBJ1-2,15,CASSPGTASLDGYTF
TRBV2,TRBJ2-1,15,CASSEAGLAGDEQFF
TRBV7-9,TRBJ2-2,16,CASSFSRDGSGGELFF
TRBV19,TRBJ1-5,14,CASRTGTGNQPQHF
TRBV5-6,TRBJ2-7,15,CASSLVSGGSYEQYF
TRBV7-9,TRBJ1-1,12,CASSSEGGEAFF
TRBV25-1,TRBJ2-3,14,CASRGSVSTDTQYF
TRBV6-1,TRBJ1-1,13,CAARRQGLTEAFF
TRBV6-6,TRBJ1-5,16,CASSPTKTGGHQPQHF
TRBV19,TRBJ2-5,14,CASSPGHSQETQYF